The T cell receptor (beta chain) under discussion was sequenced for a study of preoperative IRX-2 immunotherapy in early breast cancer (dated by TCRdb to the late 2010s). In regard to this clone: This clone's antigen is unknown. No base qualities exist here, and no much larger clone lies one base off it.

As encoded in the germline V gene (reference sequence), CDR1 is WNHNN while CDR2 is SYGVQD. V was cut back by 8 bases and J by 1 base, leaving a gap of 11 bases between them. Including the terminal cysteine and phenylalanine, the CDR3 comprises 13 residues. CDR3 DNA only is kept here, 39 bases in frame from base 1. The treatment or condition label for this specimen denotes: preoperative locoregional IRX-2 cytokine immunotherapy. The samples were obtained from a phase Ib study in which preoperative, locoregional IRX-2 cytokine immunotherapy intended to prime immune responses was tested. The donors were early-stage breast cancer patients who were given IRX-2 prior to surgery. Receptor amplification or capture employed the immunoSEQ multiplex PCR assay. The immuneACCESS repertoire file appears here via TCRdb, limited to in-frame rearrangements. These files lack a portion of the clones; in checked studies, under half of the deficit traces to unresolved V genes, and the cause of the others is not known. Within this sample are about 98,000 clones, with 86% of them counted one time only. Roughly 2% of the sample rests with the top ten.

The TCR originated in a human donor with breast cancer. Sample: tumor tissue, taken after IRX-2 immunotherapy. The V and J genes are TRBV10-1 and TRBJ1-2; no D gene is confidently identified. The encoded CDR3 is CASSQGINYGYTF. The sequenced DNA: TGCGCCAGCTCCCAAGGGATTAACTATGGCTACACCTTC.